Following are 31 T cell receptor beta chains from one sample sequenced in a study of T cell responses to AZD1222 COVID-19 vaccine. The repertoire was sequenced with immunoSEQ multiplex PCR; TCRdb's copy has only in-frame clones and lacks some. This sample yields approximately 120,000 clones, of which around nine tenths are seen a single time; under 35% belongs to the top ten. The sequences come from peripheral blood, collected on day 0 of AZD1222 vaccination. The receptors were sampled from an adult in good health.

The genes are TRBV7-9 and TRBJ2-7, with 8 positions matching TRBD1. Unmatched junction bases numbered 2, after V lost 8 bases and J lost 2 bases. Germline-derived CDR1 and CDR2 are SEHNR and FQNEAQ (reference sequence). This CDR3 is 12 amino acids long. The CDR3 region is CASGQGAYEQYF. The CDR3 bases are TGTGCCAGCGGACAGGGTGCCTACGAGCAGTACTTC.

The chain links TRBV28 to TRBJ2-1, with 7 positions matching TRBD1. The CDR3 is made up of 16 amino acids. V trimming: 4 bases; J trimming: 0 bases; junction bases outside the gene matches: 6. Germline V gene sequence: CDR1 MDHEN, CDR2 SYDVKM. The CDR3 region has the DNA TGTGCCAGCAGTTATCAACAGGGGAGCTCCTACAATGAGCAGTTCTTC. This encodes CASSYQQGSSYNEQFF.

The CDR3 sequence: CASSRDRQRGLAKNIQYF. The CDR3 region has the DNA TGTGCCAGCAGCCGGGACAGGCAAAGGGGGCTAGCCAAAAACATTCAGTACTTC. The gene calls are TRBV5-6 and TRBJ2-4, with 8 bases lining up with TRBD1. The CDR3 has 18 amino acids. Unmatched junction bases numbered 12, after V lost 4 bases and J lost 0 bases. Germline values: CDR1 SGHDT, CDR2 YYEEEE.

The chain recombines TRBV6-6 with TRBJ1-1; D is unclear. Trimming removed 0 bases from V and 3 bases from J, with 8 bases in between. Germline lookup yields CDR1 MNHNY and CDR2 SVGAGI (reference sequence). The CDR3 runs to 14 residues. CDR3 nucleotide sequence: TGTGCCAGCAGTTACTCACCCTCGGACACTGAAGCTTTCTTT. Translated: CASSYSPSDTEAFF.

V is TRBV15 and J is TRBJ2-1; 13 nucleotides line up with TRBD2. Trimming at V came to 1 base and at J to 1 base, leaving 7 bases not matched to a gene. The CDR3 spans 19 residues. Germline CDR1 is LNHNV and CDR2 is YYDKDF (reference sequence). The CDR3 sequence: CATSRVDGLAGESYNEQFF. In nucleotides, the CDR3 is TGTGCCACCAGCAGAGTAGATGGACTAGCGGGAGAGTCCTACAATGAGCAGTTCTTC.

V is TRBV5-1 and J is TRBJ2-7; 7 bases map to TRBD1. The CDR3 spans 14 residues. V trimming: 4 bases; J trimming: 3 bases; junction bases outside the gene matches: 7. Germline CDR1 reads SGHRS; CDR2 reads YFSETQ. The CDR3 spells CASSPGQRNYEQYF. In nucleotides, the CDR3 is TGCGCCAGCAGCCCGGGACAGCGAAACTACGAGCAGTACTTC.

The chain is built from TRBV7-2 and TRBJ2-1, with D perhaps matching TRBD2 (5 bases). Trimming took 1 base from V and 2 from J, leaving 15 bases between them. The CDR3 is 17 amino acids. Germline V CDR1 and CDR2: SGHTA, FQGNSA. CDR3 nucleotide sequence: TGTGCCAGCAGCTTAGGAACGTGGCAGCGGCCCTACAATGAGCAGTTCTTC. This sequence encodes CASSLGTWQRPYNEQFF.

V is TRBV12-3 or TRBV12-4 and J is TRBJ1-2, with D possibly being TRBD1 (5 bases). Trimming stripped 6 bases from V and 4 bases from J, with 12 bases between. This CDR3 spans 13 amino acids. The CDR3, as DNA: TGTGCCAGCAGAGCGGGGGGAGTCTATGGCTACACCTTC. Encoded protein: CASRAGGVYGYTF.

This clone was recorded once. The chain has TRBV3-1 (or the pseudogene TRBV3-2) and TRBJ2-1; D unclear. CDR1 LGHDT and CDR2 YNNKEL come from the germline V gene (reference sequence). Trimming stripped 1 base from V and 10 bases from J, with 8 bases between. This CDR3 has 12 residues. CDR3 residues: CASSQVRLEQFF. In nucleotides, the CDR3 is TGTGCCAGCAGCCAAGTAAGACTCGAGCAGTTCTTC.

This chain joins TRBV18 and TRBJ1-4; no definite D call. CDR3 size: 13 residues. V shed 3 bases and J shed 7 bases, with 9 bases lying between them. CDR1 KGHSH and CDR2 LQKENI come from the germline V gene. This CDR3 reads CASSPPSTEKLFF. DNA of the CDR3: TGTGCCAGCTCACCCCCGTCGACTGAAAAACTGTTTTTT.

The V gene is TRBV7-6, the J gene TRBJ1-2; D is perhaps TRBD1 (6 bases). The V gene's germline CDR1 is SGHVS and CDR2 FNYEAQ. CDR3 length: 13 amino acids. Trimming took 1 base from V and 8 from J, leaving 11 bases between them. The CDR3 region has the DNA TGTGCCAGCAGCTTAGTACAGGGTGACGGCTACACCTTC. Its protein product is CASSLVQGDGYTF.

The rearrangement links TRBV7-8 to TRBJ1-5; 9 positions match TRBD1. V shed 5 bases and J 6 bases; nucleotides not matched to a gene: 11. The CDR3 spans 16 residues. Germline-derived CDR1 and CDR2 are SGHVS and FQNEAQ. CDR3 residues: CASSPPGQGVGQPQHF. Here the CDR3 DNA reads TGTGCCAGCAGCCCTCCGGGACAGGGAGTAGGTCAGCCCCAGCATTTT.

Comment on this clone: Sequence at one end of the junction differs from germline and may be a read error. This sequence joins TRBV7-7 and TRBJ2-2; 11 positions agree with TRBD1. This CDR3 spans 16 amino acids. Germline CDR1 SSHAT, CDR2 FNYEAQ (reference sequence). The CDR3 DNA sequence: TGTGCTAGCAGCTCCCGGGACAGGGGGGATACCGGGGAGCTGTTTTTT. It specifies CASSSRDRGDTGELFF.

The CDR3 reads CASSLGQSRPGNTIYF. The CDR3 DNA reads TGTGCCAGCAGCTTGGGTCAGTCCAGACCTGGAAACACCATATATTTT. The chain has TRBV5-6 and TRBJ1-3; D is unclear. This CDR3 region has 16 residues. Germline values: CDR1 SGHDT, CDR2 YYEEEE. Trimming removed 0 bases from V and 2 bases from J, with 12 bases in between.

The J gene is TRBJ2-6, the V gene TRBV3-1 (or the pseudogene TRBV3-2); maybe TRBD2 (5 bases). Trimming pared 4 bases from V and 0 bases from J, leaving 16 bases between. The germline V gene encodes CDR1 LGHDT and CDR2 YNNKEL (reference sequence). The CDR3 extends over 18 amino acids. DNA for the CDR3: TGTGCCAGCAGCCGTGGGTCCCCGGAGGCCTCTGGGGCCAACGTCCTGACTTTC. Translating it yields CASSRGSPEASGANVLTF.

V gene TRBV5-6 combines with J gene TRBJ1-1; D possibly corresponds to TRBD1 (6 bases). V was cut by 4 bases and J by 8 bases, with 27 bases left in between. Germline lookup yields CDR1 SGHDT and CDR2 YYEEEE. The CDR3 runs to 17 residues. The CDR3, as DNA: TGTGCCAGCAGCCCATCCGGGGGCGCAGGGATTCGGCGAGAAGCTTTCTTT. As protein: CASSPSGGAGIRREAFF.

The chain uses TRBV3-1 (or the pseudogene TRBV3-2) and TRBJ2-7, with TRBD2 matching 10 bases. V was clipped by 5 bases and J by 5 bases; unmatched bases: 3. CDR3 size: 13 residues. CDR1 is LGHDT, CDR2 YNNKEL, per germline (reference sequence). The CDR3 DNA is TGTGCCAGCAGCTTTACTAGCGGGAACGAGCAGTACTTC. This encodes CASSFTSGNEQYF.

The chain employs TRBV4-3 and TRBJ1-3, with D perhaps matching TRBD1 (5 bases). From germline, CDR1 is LGHNA and CDR2 YSLEER. The CDR3 spans 16 residues. Trimming took 1 base from V and 0 from J, leaving 10 bases between them. The CDR3 DNA sequence: TGCGCCAGCAGCCAAGGGGACGGAAGCTCTGGAAACACCATATATTTT. This encodes CASSQGDGSSGNTIYF.

The chain combines TRBV24-1 with TRBJ2-1; unclear D gene. Looked up from germline, CDR1 is KGHDR and CDR2 is SFDVKD. Trimming removed 5 bases at V and 5 bases at J, with 12 bases between. The CDR3 consists of 14 residues. The CDR3 here is CATSVGYENNEQFF. The CDR3 nucleotides are TGTGCCACCAGTGTAGGGTATGAGAACAATGAGCAGTTCTTC.

This clone was found once. The chain employs TRBV3-1 (or the pseudogene TRBV3-2) and TRBJ1-3, with TRBD1 as a possible D gene (5 bases). The V end was cut by 1 base, the J end by 4 bases, with 20 bases between. The CDR3 runs 18 residues. Germline V gives CDR1 LGHDT, CDR2 YNNKEL (reference sequence). Here the CDR3 DNA reads TGTGCCAGCAGCCAAGGGACATCTCAGGCGTGGGTGGGAAACACCATATATTTT. This sequence encodes CASSQGTSQAWVGNTIYF.

The chain joins TRBV6-4 to TRBJ2-1; 10 bases align to TRBD2. Trimming at V came to 0 bases and at J to 4 bases, leaving 3 bases not matched to a gene. CDR1 is MRHNA and CDR2 is SNTAGT in the germline V gene. The CDR3 contains 16 residues. CDR3: CASSDSGLAKYNEQFF. CDR3 nucleotide sequence: TGTGCCAGCAGTGACTCGGGACTAGCGAAATACAATGAGCAGTTCTTC.

This chain joins TRBV3-1 (or the pseudogene TRBV3-2) and TRBJ1-2, with D unresolved. The CDR3 runs 12 residues. The germline CDR1 and CDR2 sequences are LGHDT and YNNKEL (reference sequence). With 3 bases removed from V and 7 bases from J, the gap between germline ends came to 9 bases. CDR3 sequence: CASSHHGPGYTF. CDR3 DNA: TGTGCCAGCAGCCACCACGGGCCTGGCTACACCTTC.

This chain connects TRBV29-1 to TRBJ1-3, with a weak D call TRBD1 (6 bases). V was pared by 6 bases and J by 2 bases, with 11 bases between. CDR3 length: 13 residues. Germline CDR1 is SQVTM and CDR2 is ANQGSEA. CDR3 amino acids: CSVGGFTGNTIYF. CDR3 nucleotides: TGCAGCGTAGGGGGGTTCACTGGAAACACCATATATTTT.

This chain connects TRBV12-5 to TRBJ2-2, with D perhaps being TRBD1 or TRBD2 (5 bases each). Germline lookup yields CDR1 LGHNT and CDR2 FRNRAP. Trimming removed 6 bases at V and 0 bases at J, with 17 bases between. The CDR3 covers 17 residues. CDR3 DNA sequence: TGTGCTAGTGGGGCTGAGTGGGGACGGTCGAACACCGGGGAGCTGTTTTTT. Protein: CASGAEWGRSNTGELFF.

The chain carries TRBV19 and TRBJ2-3; D unresolved. The CDR3 is made up of 15 amino acids. Germline-derived CDR1 and CDR2 are LNHDA and SQIVND (reference sequence). Trimming removed 3 bases at V and 2 bases at J, with 12 bases between. The CDR3 reads CASSMESDFTDTQYF. The CDR3 DNA sequence: TGTGCCAGTAGTATGGAATCAGACTTCACAGATACGCAGTATTTT.

The V and J genes are TRBV30 and TRBJ2-5; D unresolved. V lost 2 bases and J lost 5, with 9 bases in between. Germline V lookup: CDR1 GTSNPN, CDR2 SVGIG (reference sequence). This CDR3 has 12 residues. The CDR3 sequence is CAWSHPRETQYF. In nucleotides, the CDR3 is TGTGCCTGGAGTCACCCGAGGGAGACCCAGTACTTC. Full variable domain (outside the CDR3, taken from reference TRBV30 and TRBJ2-5): SQTIHQWPATLVQPVGSPLSLECTVEGTSNPNLYWYRQAAGRGLQLLFYSVGIGQISSEVPQNLSASRPQDRQFILSSKKLLLSDSGFYLCAWSHPRETQYFGPGTRLLVL.

The chain couples TRBV19 to TRBJ2-1, with TRBD2 matching 10 bases. Germline V gives CDR1 LNHDA, CDR2 SQIVND (reference sequence). The CDR3 is 18 residues long. V trimming: 3 bases; J trimming: 0 bases; junction bases outside the gene matches: 8. CDR3 coding DNA: TGTGCCAGTAGTATGGCTAGCGGGAGCCCAAGCTCCTACAATGAGCAGTTCTTC. Translated, it gives CASSMASGSPSSYNEQFF.

This sequence joins TRBV3-1 (or the pseudogene TRBV3-2) and TRBJ1-1, with 8 nucleotides matching TRBD1. The CDR3 runs to 14 residues. Germline CDR1 reads LGHDT; CDR2 reads YNNKEL (reference sequence). J lost 5 bases, V lost 4 bases, and 6 bases had no gene match. This chain's CDR3 is CASSPGQGWTEAFF. CDR3 sequence (DNA): TGTGCCAGCAGCCCCGGACAGGGATGGACTGAAGCTTTCTTT.

This chain links TRBV6-2 or TRBV6-3 with TRBJ1-5; 7 bases are shared with TRBD1. J gave up 9 bases and V 7 bases, and 15 bases lay outside the gene matches. CDR3 length: 15 amino acids. Germline values: CDR1 MNHEY, CDR2 SVGEGT. This chain's CDR3 is CASTPEGGGYGPQHF. DNA for the CDR3: TGTGCCAGCACCCCCGAAGGAGGGGGCTACGGGCCCCAGCATTTT.

The chain is built from TRBV9 and TRBJ1-6, with D maybe TRBD1 (5 bases). The germline gives CDR1 SGDLS, CDR2 YYNGEE. V was cut by 1 base and J by 8 bases, with 13 bases left in between. This CDR3 spans 15 amino acids. The CDR3, as DNA: TGTGCCAGCAGCGTAAACTGGGGCCTGGATTCACCCCTCCACTTT. Its translation: CASSVNWGLDSPLHF.

This rearrangement joins TRBV27 to TRBJ2-7; D call uncertain. Trimming took off 2 bases at V and 0 bases at J, with 14 bases between the two ends. The CDR3 runs 16 residues. Germline CDR1 reads MNHEY; CDR2 reads SMNVEV (reference sequence). CDR3 loop: CASSLDGGKPSYEQYF. The CDR3 DNA reads as TGTGCCAGCAGTTTAGACGGCGGAAAACCCTCCTACGAGCAGTACTTC.